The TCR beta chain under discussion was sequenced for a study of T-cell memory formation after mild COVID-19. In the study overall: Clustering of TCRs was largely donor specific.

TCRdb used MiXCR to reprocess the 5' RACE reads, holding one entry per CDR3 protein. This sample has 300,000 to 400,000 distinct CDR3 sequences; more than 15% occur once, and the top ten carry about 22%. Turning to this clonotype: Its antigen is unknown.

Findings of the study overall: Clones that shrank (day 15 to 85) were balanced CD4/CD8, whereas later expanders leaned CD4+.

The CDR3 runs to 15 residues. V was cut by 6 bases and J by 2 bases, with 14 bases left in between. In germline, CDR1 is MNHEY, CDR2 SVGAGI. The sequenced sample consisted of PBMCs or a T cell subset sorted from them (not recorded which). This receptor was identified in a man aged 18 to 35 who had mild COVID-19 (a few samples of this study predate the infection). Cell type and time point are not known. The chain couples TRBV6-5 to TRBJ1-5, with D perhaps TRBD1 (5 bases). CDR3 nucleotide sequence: TGTGCCAGCAGAAGGACCCTGGGGGGCAATCAGCCCCAGCATTTT. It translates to CASRRTLGGNQPQHF.